Presented here are 23 T cell receptor beta chains from one specimen sequenced in a study of T cells in Graves' hyperthyroidism and ophthalmopathy. It was RNA transcripts that yielded the amplified TCR beta CDR3 regions. The HTBI primer set served for first-round RT-PCR of the TCR CDR3. Each CDR3 protein gets one entry after TCRdb re-called the multiplex PCR reads with MiXCR. In the table there are around 300,000 distinct CDR3 sequences, roughly 19% of which are singletons. Sequenced input: blood. Receptors originate from a man between 50 and 59 years old with Graves' ophthalmopathy.

The CDR3 loop is CASSQDLAGGSADTQYF. The CDR3 bases are TGTGCCAGCAGCCAAGATCTAGCGGGAGGAAGTGCAGATACGCAGTATTTT. This chain uses TRBV3-1 with TRBJ2-3; TRBD2 matches at 11 bases. This CDR3 spans 17 amino acids. V was pared by 0 bases and J by 4 bases, with 6 bases of the junction left unmatched. Germline V CDR1 and CDR2: LGHDT, YNNKEL (reference sequence).

The chain employs TRBV3-1 and TRBJ1-1; 9 bases align to TRBD1. The J segment lost 9 bases and the V segment lost 7 bases, leaving 15 bases of the junction unmatched. Per germline, CDR1 LGHDT and CDR2 YNNKEL (reference sequence). The CDR3 contains 15 residues. In DNA form, the CDR3 reads TGTGCCAGCAAATTATCACAGGGGGCGCGAGTGAAAGCTTTCTTT. Translation gives CASKLSQGARVKAFF.

This clonotype occurred many times. The chain is built from TRBV20-1 and TRBJ2-5; a weak D match, TRBD2 (6 bases). Germline CDR1 DFQATT, CDR2 SNEGSKA (reference sequence). The germline V and J ends were trimmed by 7 bases and 4 bases, with 19 bases remaining between them. The CDR3 contains 14 residues. As DNA, the CDR3 is TGCAGTGGTCTGGGCCGGGAGTCGTTAGAGACCCAGTACTTC. It is translated as CSGLGRESLETQYF.

As regards this clonotype: One base away lies a much larger clone, so this may be a sequencing read error. V usage is TRBV12-3 or TRBV12-4 and J usage is TRBJ2-1; TRBD2 matches 10 bases. V dropped 4 bases and J dropped 10; count of bases not matched to a gene: 10. This CDR3 is built from 15 residues. CDR3 sequence (DNA): TGTGCCAGCAGTTCGCCGCTAGCGGGAGAGGCCGAGCAGTTCTTC. Translation: CASSSPLAGEAEQFF.

The J gene is TRBJ1-1, the V gene TRBV6-1, with D perhaps matching TRBD1 (6 bases). CDR3 size: 17 residues. V was shortened by 6 bases and J by 4 bases, with 24 bases between the two germline ends. CDR1 MNHNS and CDR2 SASEGT come from the germline V gene. CDR3 in amino acids: CASSRVARGGAGTEAFF. CDR3 nucleotide sequence: TGTGCCAGCAGCCGCGTGGCTCGCGGGGGGGCTGGCACTGAAGCTTTCTTT.

This clonotype was detected only a few times. The V call is TRBV12-3 or TRBV12-4, the J call TRBJ2-3; TRBD2 agrees at 8 bases. The CDR3 covers 14 residues. J lost 5 bases, V lost 3 bases, and 4 bases had no gene match. CDR3 coding DNA: TGTGCCAGCAGTTTCGTAGCGGGACTAGATACGCAGTATTTT. Its protein is CASSFVAGLDTQYF.

This clonotype was seen a handful of times. This chain connects TRBV20-1 to TRBJ2-7, with 7 bases fitting TRBD2. The CDR3 covers 13 residues. Germline V gene sequence: CDR1 DFQATT, CDR2 SNEGSKA (reference sequence). V shed 5 bases, J shed 4 bases, and the junction held 8 bases outside the gene matches. The CDR3 sequence is CSAVVAGTYEQYF. The DNA of the CDR3 is TGCAGTGCTGTCGTAGCGGGTACGTACGAGCAGTACTTC.

Many counts were recorded for this clonotype. The chain combines TRBV20-1 with TRBJ2-3; maybe TRBD1 (6 bases). The germline V gene has CDR1 DFQATT and CDR2 SNEGSKA (reference sequence). V shed 0 bases and J shed 3 bases, with 13 bases lying between them. The CDR3 covers 15 residues. The CDR3 DNA follows: TGCAGTGCTAGAGATCAGGGACACCGTACAGATACGCAGTATTTT. It is translated as CSARDQGHRTDTQYF.

The chain employs TRBV9 and TRBJ2-7; tentative D call: TRBD1 (5 bases). The V and J ends lost 0 bases and 0 bases respectively, with 13 bases between them. The CDR3 consists of 16 residues. Germline-derived CDR1 and CDR2 are SGDLS and YYNGEE. CDR3 DNA: TGTGCCAGCAGCGTAGGTTCGGACATGAGCTCCTACGAGCAGTACTTC. Translation: CASSVGSDMSSYEQYF.

This sequence joins TRBV19 and TRBJ2-7, with 9 bases fitting TRBD2. Germline V CDR1 and CDR2: LNHDA, SQIVND (reference sequence). V lost 3 bases to trimming and J lost 2 bases; unmatched junction nucleotides: 5. There are 15 residues in the CDR3. The CDR3 coding sequence is TGTGCCAGTAGTATCGCGGTAGCGGGAGCCTACGAGCAGTACTTC. Translating gives CASSIAVAGAYEQYF. Based on the CDR3 plus reference TRBV19 and TRBJ2-7, the full variable domain is DGGITQSPKYLFRKEGQNVTLSCEQNLNHDAMYWYRQDPGQGLRLIYYSQIVNDFQKGDIAEGYSVSREKKESFPLTVTSAQKNPTAFYLCASSIAVAGAYEQYFGPGTRLTVT.

The sample holds many counts of this clonotype. The V and J genes are TRBV27 and TRBJ2-1; TRBD2 matches 9 bases. This CDR3 is 14 amino acids long. Germline assignment: CDR1 MNHEY and CDR2 SMNVEV (reference sequence). V lost 3 bases to trimming and J lost 6 bases; unmatched junction nucleotides: 3. CDR3 nucleotide sequence: TGTGCCAGCAGTTTGGCGGGAGGGCTCAATGAGCAGTTCTTC. It codes for CASSLAGGLNEQFF.

This clonotype was recorded at least ten times. CDR3 sequence reads: CASSPGTMNTEAFF. CDR3 sequence (DNA): TGTGCCAGCAGCCCGGGCACCATGAACACTGAAGCTTTCTTT. The chain combines TRBV7-3 with TRBJ1-1; D is unclear. Trimming stripped 5 bases from V and 0 bases from J, with 10 bases between. The CDR3 loop spans 14 amino acids. The germline V gene has CDR1 SGHTA and CDR2 FQGTGA. The full variable domain, its missing parts supplied by reference TRBV7-3 and TRBJ1-1, is GAGVSQTPSNKVTEKGKYVELRCDPISGHTALYWYRQSLGQGPEFLIYFQGTGAADDSGLPNDRFFAVRPEGSVSTLKIQRTERGDSAVYLCASSPGTMNTEAFFGQGTRLTVV.

Ten or more counts support this clonotype. V is TRBV12-3 or TRBV12-4 and J is TRBJ2-1; TRBD2 matches 12 bases. The CDR3 contains 16 residues. V lost 5 bases to trimming and J lost 8 bases; unmatched junction nucleotides: 10. The CDR3 spells CASSRPTSGSGYEQFF. The CDR3 nucleotides read TGTGCCAGCAGTCGACCGACTAGCGGGAGTGGATATGAGCAGTTCTTC.

The table lists this clonotype with many counts. This chain joins TRBV10-3 and TRBJ2-5; the match to TRBD2 covers 7 bases. The CDR3 totals 14 residues. Per the germline V gene, CDR1 is ENHRY and CDR2 is SYGVKD. Unmatched junction bases numbered 9, after V lost 6 bases and J lost 5 bases. This CDR3 is CAISGGSSTETQYF. The CDR3, as DNA: TGTGCCATCAGCGGCGGGAGTTCTACGGAGACCCAGTACTTC.

At least ten counts were recorded for this clonotype. The V and J genes are TRBV2 and TRBJ2-2; TRBD2 matches 13 bases. CDR3 length: 17 residues. Germline lookup yields CDR1 SNHLY and CDR2 FYNNEI. After removal of 6 bases from V and 0 bases from J, the junction contained 4 bases not matched to a gene. The CDR3 reads CASRLAGGFANTGELFF. The CDR3 region has the DNA TGTGCCAGCAGACTAGCGGGAGGGTTCGCGAACACCGGGGAGCTGTTTTTT.

The chain is built from TRBV2 and TRBJ1-5; TRBD1 matches 9 bases. The CDR3 spans 15 residues. Trimming cost V 6 bases and J 2 bases; bases outside gene matches: 5. CDR1 is SNHLY, CDR2 FYNNEI, per germline. Written as DNA, the CDR3 is TGTGCCAGCAGAGCACAGGGGGCCGGCAATCAGCCCCAGCATTTT. Its protein product is CASRAQGAGNQPQHF.

This clonotype was seen more than once but under ten times. This chain joins TRBV29-1 and TRBJ2-3; no clear D gene. V lost 4 bases and J 6 bases, leaving 17 bases between the germline ends. Germline V CDR1 and CDR2: SQVTM, ANQGSEA. There are 14 residues in the CDR3. The CDR3 region has the DNA TGCAGCGTTGTAGTAGCTTCTTACACGGATACGCAGTATTTT. Translated, it gives CSVVVASYTDTQYF.

CDR3: CASSTGGHNTDTQYF. The CDR3 nucleotides read TGTGCCAGCAGCACGGGGGGACACAACACAGATACGCAGTATTTT. The chain carries TRBV6-4 and TRBJ2-3, with D perhaps matching TRBD2 (7 bases). The CDR3 totals 15 residues. CDR1 and CDR2 from the germline V gene are MRHNA and SNTAGT. V was cut by 6 bases and J by 2 bases, with 15 bases left in between.

In its sample, this clonotype was seen a few times. The chain carries TRBV6-1 and TRBJ1-1; 8 bases align to TRBD1. V was pared by 7 bases and J by 5 bases, with 9 bases of the junction left unmatched. This CDR3 region has 14 residues. Germline assignment: CDR1 MNHNS and CDR2 SASEGT. The CDR3 loop reads CASTPDRVRTEAFF. The CDR3 coding sequence is TGTGCCAGCACCCCGGACAGGGTTAGGACTGAAGCTTTCTTT.

This clonotype was detected ten times or more. The V gene is TRBV3-1, the J gene TRBJ2-2; D unclear. This CDR3 is 13 amino acids long. Trimming pared 4 bases from V and 6 bases from J, leaving 9 bases between. Per germline, CDR1 LGHDT and CDR2 YNNKEL (reference sequence). The CDR3 loop reads CASSLDGPGELFF. In DNA form, the CDR3 reads TGTGCCAGCAGCCTCGACGGACCCGGGGAGCTGTTTTTT.

This chain joins TRBV12-3 or TRBV12-4 and TRBJ1-5; D possibly corresponds to TRBD1 (6 bases). CDR3 length: 14 residues. V was clipped by 5 bases and J by 9 bases, with 17 bases between them. The DNA for the CDR3 is TGTGCCAGCAGTCCCTCTAGGGGGAGGCCGCCCCAGCATTTT. Amino acid sequence: CASSPSRGRPPQHF.

Points on this clonotype: This may be a read error, as it is one base from a much larger clone. The chain carries TRBV7-9 and TRBJ1-4; 7 nucleotides match TRBD1. Looked up from germline, CDR1 is SEHNR and CDR2 is FQNEAQ (reference sequence). This CDR3 region has 15 residues. This chain's CDR3 is CVSSPRTGDNEKLFF. For the CDR3, the DNA is TGTGTCAGCAGCCCCCGGACAGGAGATAATGAAAAACTGTTTTTT. The full variable domain, its missing parts supplied by reference TRBV7-9 and TRBJ1-4, is DTGVSQNPRHKITKRGQNVTFRCDPISEHNRLYWYRQTLGQGPEFLTYFQNEAQLEKSRLLSDRFSAERPKGSFSTLEIQRTEQGDSAMYLCVSSPRTGDNEKLFFGSGTQLSVL.

This clonotype was counted a few times. The J gene is TRBJ1-1, the V gene TRBV11-2; D might be TRBD1 (5 bases). The CDR3 sequence is 16 residues long. Germline values: CDR1 SGHAT, CDR2 FQNNGV. Trimming cost V 6 bases and J 1 base, with 18 bases left between them. The CDR3 spells CASSPGTRAGNTEAFF. The CDR3 DNA reads TGTGCCAGCAGTCCCGGGACCCGGGCGGGGAACACTGAAGCTTTCTTT.